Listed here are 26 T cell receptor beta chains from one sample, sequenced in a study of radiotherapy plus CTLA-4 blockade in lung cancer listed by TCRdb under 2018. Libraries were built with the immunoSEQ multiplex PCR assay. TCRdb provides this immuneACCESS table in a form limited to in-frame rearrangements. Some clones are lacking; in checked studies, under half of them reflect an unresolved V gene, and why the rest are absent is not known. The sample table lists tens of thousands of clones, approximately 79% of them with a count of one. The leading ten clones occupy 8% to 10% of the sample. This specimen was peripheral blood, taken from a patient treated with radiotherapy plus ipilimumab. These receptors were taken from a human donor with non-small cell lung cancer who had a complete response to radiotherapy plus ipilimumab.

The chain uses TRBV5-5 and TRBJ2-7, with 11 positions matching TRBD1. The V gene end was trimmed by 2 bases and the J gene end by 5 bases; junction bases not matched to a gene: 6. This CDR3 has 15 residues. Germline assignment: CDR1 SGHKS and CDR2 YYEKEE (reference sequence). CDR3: CASSLGQGAVNEQYF. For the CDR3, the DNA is TGTGCCAGCAGCTTAGGACAGGGGGCAGTCAACGAGCAGTACTTC. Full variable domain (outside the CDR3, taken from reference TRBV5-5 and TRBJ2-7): DAGVTQSPTHLIKTRGQQVTLRCSPISGHKSVSWYQQVLGQGPQFIFQYYEKEERGRGNFPDRFSARQFPNYSSELNVNALLLGDSALYLCASSLGQGAVNEQYFGPGTRLTVT.

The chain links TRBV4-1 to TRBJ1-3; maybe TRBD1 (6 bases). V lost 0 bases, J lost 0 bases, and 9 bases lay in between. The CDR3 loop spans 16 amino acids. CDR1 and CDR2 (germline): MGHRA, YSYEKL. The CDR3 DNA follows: TGCGCCAGCAGCCAAGAACACAGGGTCTCTGGAAACACCATATATTTT. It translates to CASSQEHRVSGNTIYF.

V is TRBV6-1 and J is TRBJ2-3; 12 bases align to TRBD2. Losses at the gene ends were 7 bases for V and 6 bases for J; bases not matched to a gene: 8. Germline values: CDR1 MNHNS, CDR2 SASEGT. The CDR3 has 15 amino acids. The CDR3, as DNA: TGTGCCAGCACTGTGACTAGCGGGAGTAGGGATACGCAGTATTTT. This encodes CASTVTSGSRDTQYF.

The CDR3 DNA reads TGCGCCAGCAGCCACCCCCCGGGGAGGGGCTACCAGCCCCAGCATTTT. Its protein product is CASSHPPGRGYQPQHF. V gene TRBV4-1 combines with J gene TRBJ1-5; D perhaps matches TRBD1 (5 bases). CDR1 is MGHRA and CDR2 is YSYEKL in the germline V gene. Trimming removed 3 bases at V and 7 bases at J, with 19 bases between. The CDR3 totals 16 residues.

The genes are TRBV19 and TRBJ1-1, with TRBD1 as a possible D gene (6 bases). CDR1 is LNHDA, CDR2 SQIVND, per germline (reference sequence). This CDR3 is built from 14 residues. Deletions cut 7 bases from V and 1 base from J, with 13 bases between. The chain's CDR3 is CASIGGDRNTEAFF. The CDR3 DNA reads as TGTGCCAGTATTGGGGGCGACAGGAACACTGAAGCTTTCTTT.

In DNA form, the CDR3 reads TGTGCCAGCGGACGAAACACCGGGGAGCTGTTTTTT. As protein: CASGRNTGELFF. The chain uses TRBV6-4 and TRBJ2-2; D unclear. The ends were cut back, 8 bases at V and 2 bases at J, with 6 bases in the middle. The CDR3 is 12 amino acids. Germline-derived CDR1 and CDR2 are MRHNA and SNTAGT.

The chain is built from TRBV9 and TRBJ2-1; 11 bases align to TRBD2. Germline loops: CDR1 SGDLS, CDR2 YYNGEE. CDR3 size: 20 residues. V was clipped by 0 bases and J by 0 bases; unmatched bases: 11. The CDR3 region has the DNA TGTGCCAGCAGCGTAGCTACTAGGGCTAGCGGGAGGAGCTCCTACAATGAGCAGTTCTTC. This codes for CASSVATRASGRSSYNEQFF.

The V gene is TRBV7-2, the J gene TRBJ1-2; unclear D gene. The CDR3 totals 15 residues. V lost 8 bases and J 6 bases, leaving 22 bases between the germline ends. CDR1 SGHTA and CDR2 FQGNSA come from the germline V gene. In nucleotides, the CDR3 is TGTGCCAGCGTACTATCGGCTGGGTTGGCCGATGGCTACACCTTC. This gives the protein CASVLSAGLADGYTF.

CDR3 protein: CASSEAGGLTEQYV. CDR3 DNA: TGTGCCAGCAGTGAAGCAGGGGGCCTCACCGAGCAGTACGTC. This chain uses TRBV6-1 with TRBJ2-7; the match to TRBD1 covers 7 bases. Germline trimming cut 0 bases from V and 6 bases from J; bases unmatched to any gene: 5. This CDR3 region has 14 residues. In germline, CDR1 is MNHNS, CDR2 SASEGT.

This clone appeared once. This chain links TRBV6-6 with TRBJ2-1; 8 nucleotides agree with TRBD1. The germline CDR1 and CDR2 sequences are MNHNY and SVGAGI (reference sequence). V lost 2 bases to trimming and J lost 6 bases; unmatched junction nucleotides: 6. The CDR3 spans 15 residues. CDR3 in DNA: TGTGCCAGCAGTTACCGTCCTGACAGGGGCAATGAGCAGTTCTTC. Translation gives CASSYRPDRGNEQFF.

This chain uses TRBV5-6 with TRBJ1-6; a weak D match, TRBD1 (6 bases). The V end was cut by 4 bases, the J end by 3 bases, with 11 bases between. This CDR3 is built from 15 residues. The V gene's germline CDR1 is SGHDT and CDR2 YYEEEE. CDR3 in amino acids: CASSRGQLYNSPLHF. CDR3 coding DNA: TGTGCCAGCAGCAGAGGACAGCTCTATAATTCACCCCTCCACTTT.

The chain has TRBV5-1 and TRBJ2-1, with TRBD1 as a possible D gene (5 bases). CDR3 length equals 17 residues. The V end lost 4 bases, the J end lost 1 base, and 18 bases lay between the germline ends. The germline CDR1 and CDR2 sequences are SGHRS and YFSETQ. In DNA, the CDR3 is TGCGCCAGCAGCATTGCAATCCAGGGTAGGTCCTACAATGAGCAGTTCTTC. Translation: CASSIAIQGRSYNEQFF.

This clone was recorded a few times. CDR3 residues: CASSQDRGYTGELFF. The CDR3 region has the DNA TGTGCCAGCAGCCAGGACCGAGGGTACACCGGGGAGCTGTTTTTT. This chain joins TRBV7-6 and TRBJ2-2, with D possibly TRBD2 on 5 matching bases. CDR1 is SGHVS, CDR2 FNYEAQ, per germline. The V gene lost 5 bases and the J gene lost 3 bases, with 13 bases spanning the gap. This CDR3 region has 15 residues.

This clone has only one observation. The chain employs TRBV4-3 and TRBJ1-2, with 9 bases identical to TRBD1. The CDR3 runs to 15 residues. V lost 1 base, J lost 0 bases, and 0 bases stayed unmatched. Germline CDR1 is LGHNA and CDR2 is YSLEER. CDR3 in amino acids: CASSQGTGANYGYTF. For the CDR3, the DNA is TGCGCCAGCAGCCAAGGGACAGGGGCTAACTATGGCTACACCTTC.

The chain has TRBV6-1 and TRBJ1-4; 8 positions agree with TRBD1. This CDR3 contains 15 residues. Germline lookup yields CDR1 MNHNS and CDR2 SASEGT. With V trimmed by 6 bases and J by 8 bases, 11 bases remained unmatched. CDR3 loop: CASSLAQGAGEKLFF. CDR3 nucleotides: TGTGCCAGCAGCCTTGCGCAGGGGGCAGGGGAAAAACTGTTTTTT.

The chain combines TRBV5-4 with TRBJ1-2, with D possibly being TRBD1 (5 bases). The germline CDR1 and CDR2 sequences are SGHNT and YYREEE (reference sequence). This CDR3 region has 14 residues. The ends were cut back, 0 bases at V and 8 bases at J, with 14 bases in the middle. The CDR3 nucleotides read TGTGCCAGCAGCTTGGTCGGGGGGTCGGGAGGCTACACCTTC. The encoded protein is CASSLVGGSGGYTF.

The CDR3 bases are TGTGCCAGCAGCTTGGGACTAGCGGGAAGGTACTTC. Protein product: CASSLGLAGRYF. The chain employs TRBV7-2 and TRBJ2-5; 13 nucleotides match TRBD2. The V gene end was trimmed by 3 bases and the J gene end by 13 bases; junction bases not matched to a gene: 2. The germline CDR1 and CDR2 sequences are SGHTA and FQGNSA. This CDR3 contains 12 residues.

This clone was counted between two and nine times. CDR3: CASSLRMNTEAFF. The CDR3 bases are TGCGCCAGCAGCTTACGGATGAACACTGAAGCTTTCTTT. V usage is TRBV4-1 and J usage is TRBJ1-1; D is undetermined. The CDR3 has 13 amino acids. The V and J ends lost 5 bases and 0 bases respectively, with 7 bases between them. Germline lookup yields CDR1 MGHRA and CDR2 YSYEKL.

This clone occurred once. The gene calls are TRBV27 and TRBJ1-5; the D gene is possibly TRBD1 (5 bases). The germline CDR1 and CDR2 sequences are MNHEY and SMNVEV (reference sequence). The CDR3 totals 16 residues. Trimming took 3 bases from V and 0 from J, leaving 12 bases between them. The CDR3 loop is CASSFRGTLSNQPQHF. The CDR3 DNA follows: TGTGCCAGCAGTTTTAGGGGCACGCTTAGCAATCAGCCCCAGCATTTT.

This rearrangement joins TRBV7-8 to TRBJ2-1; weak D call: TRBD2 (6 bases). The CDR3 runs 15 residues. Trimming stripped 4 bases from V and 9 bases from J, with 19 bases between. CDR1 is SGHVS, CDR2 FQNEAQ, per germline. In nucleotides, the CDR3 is TGTGCCAGCAGCTCCTCCGGGAGTCTTGGGGTTGAGCAGTTCTTC. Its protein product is CASSSSGSLGVEQFF.

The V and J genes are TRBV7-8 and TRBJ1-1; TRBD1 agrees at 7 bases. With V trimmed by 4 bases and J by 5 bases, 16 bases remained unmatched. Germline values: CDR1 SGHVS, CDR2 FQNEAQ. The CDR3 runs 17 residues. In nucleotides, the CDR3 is TGTGCCAGCAGCTCGCGATCCTCCGGGACAGCTCGGACTGAAGCTTTCTTT. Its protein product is CASSSRSSGTARTEAFF.

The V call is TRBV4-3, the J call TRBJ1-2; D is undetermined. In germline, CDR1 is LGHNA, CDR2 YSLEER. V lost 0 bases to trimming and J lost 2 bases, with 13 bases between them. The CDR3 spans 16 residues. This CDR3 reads CASSQDQGRGNYGYTF. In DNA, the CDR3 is TGCGCCAGCAGCCAAGATCAAGGACGGGGAAACTATGGCTACACCTTC.

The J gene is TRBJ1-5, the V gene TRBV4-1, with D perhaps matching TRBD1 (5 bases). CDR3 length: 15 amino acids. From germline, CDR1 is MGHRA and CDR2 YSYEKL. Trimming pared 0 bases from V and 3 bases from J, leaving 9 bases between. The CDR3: CASSQDQGTNQPQHF. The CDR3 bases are TGCGCCAGCAGCCAAGATCAAGGGACCAATCAGCCCCAGCATTTT.

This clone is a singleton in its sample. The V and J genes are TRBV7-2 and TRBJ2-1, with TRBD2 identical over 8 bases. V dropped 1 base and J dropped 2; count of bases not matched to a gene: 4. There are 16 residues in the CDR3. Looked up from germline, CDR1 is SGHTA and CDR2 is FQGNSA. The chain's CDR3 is CASSLGSGGTYNEQFF. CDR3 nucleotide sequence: TGTGCCAGCAGCTTAGGTTCGGGAGGGACCTACAATGAGCAGTTCTTC.

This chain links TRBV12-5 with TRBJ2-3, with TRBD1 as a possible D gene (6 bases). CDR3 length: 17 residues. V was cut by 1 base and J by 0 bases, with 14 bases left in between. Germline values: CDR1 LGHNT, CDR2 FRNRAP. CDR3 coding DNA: TGTGCTAGTGGTTTGGGTACAGGGAAATATAGCACAGATACGCAGTATTTT. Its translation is CASGLGTGKYSTDTQYF.

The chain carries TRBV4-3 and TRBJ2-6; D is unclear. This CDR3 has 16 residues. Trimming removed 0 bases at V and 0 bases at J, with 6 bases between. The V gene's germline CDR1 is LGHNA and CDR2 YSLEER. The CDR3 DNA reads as TGCGCCAGCAGCCAAGATCACCGCTCTGGGGCCAACGTCCTGACTTTC. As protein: CASSQDHRSGANVLTF.